This TCR beta chain was profiled in a study of PD-1 blockade in classical Hodgkin lymphoma. V trimming: 1 base; J trimming: 5 bases; junction bases outside the gene matches: 3. This CDR3 spans 15 amino acids. The germline V gene has CDR1 SGHAT and CDR2 FQNNGV. Using immunoSEQ multiplex PCR, the repertoire was profiled, and TCRdb retains in-frame clones only, with some absent. This table has 15,000 to 20,000 clones, roughly 83% appearing once. As for time point: cycle 4 day 1 (C4D1), after five to seven weeks of nivolumab. Brentuximab vedotin exposure varied, and every patient relapsed after autologous stem cell transplantation. Thawed PBMCs were the source of CD4+ T cells, purified by magnetic negative selection.

The rearrangement links TRBV11-2 to TRBJ2-1, with 9 positions matching TRBD2. This receptor was obtained from a human donor with classical Hodgkin lymphoma. The sample in question was CD4+ T cells from blood, obtained before the fourth cycle of nivolumab. CDR3 amino acids: CASSLVAGVDNEQFF. In DNA, the CDR3 is TGTGCCAGCAGCTTAGTAGCGGGAGTTGACAATGAGCAGTTCTTC. Supplemented by reference TRBV11-2 and TRBJ2-1, the full variable domain reads EAGVAQSPRYKIIEKRQSVAFWCNPISGHATLYWYQQILGQGPKLLIQFQNNGVVDDSQLPKDRFSAERLKGVDSTLKIQPAKLEDSAVYLCASSLVAGVDNEQFFGPGTRLTVL.